The TCR beta chain under discussion was sequenced for a study of graft-versus-host responses after intestinal transplantation. In the study overall: Every one of the recipients received anti-thymocyte globulin induction and afterwards took tacrolimus and steroids for 3 to 4 years.

This table comes from immunoSEQ multiplex PCR, and its TCRdb copy is limited to in-frame clones, with some not included. The sample includes more than 80,000 clones, under 85% of them seen just once. The V gene lost 1 base and the J gene lost 6 bases, with 20 bases spanning the gap. Germline-derived CDR1 and CDR2 are SGHKS and YYEKEE (reference sequence). This CDR3 contains 17 residues. Note on this clone: Its antigen is still unknown.

Findings of the study overall: Recipient-marrow GvH clones were detected, some having first appeared in ileum or blood. Allograft graft-versus-host to host-versus-graft clonal ratios ran high in patients with graft-donor T cell macrochimerism. HvG clone declines early post-transplant were associated with peak circulating GvH levels.

This clonotype was obtained from a human donor who received an intestinal transplant. The input for sequencing was unstimulated CD8+ T cells sorted from spleen or lymph node cells, taken before intestinal transplant. The chain employs TRBV5-5 and TRBJ2-1; TRBD2 might be the D (5 bases). This CDR3 reads CASSLSPVAWEFNEQFF. CDR3 DNA: TGTGCCAGCAGCTTGAGCCCGGTCGCCTGGGAGTTCAATGAGCAGTTCTTC.